A few counts support the clone carrying this T cell receptor beta chain. What it binds is not known. The sample is drawn from a study of T-cell memory formation after mild COVID-19. Study results and limitations: Later expanders leaned CD4+, whereas day 15 to 85 contracting clones were balanced CD4/CD8. Certain responding clones were present in pre-infection memory, suggesting participation of cross-reactive memory. Mainly in CM and EM were contracting CD4+ clones; CD8+ were in EMRA.

The CDR3 covers 14 residues. Germline loops: CDR1 SGHRS, CDR2 YFSETQ. Trimming pared 3 bases from V and 2 bases from J, leaving 8 bases between. 5'RACE primed from the constant segment yielded TCR alpha and TCR beta cDNA libraries bearing sample barcodes and UMIs. In TCRdb, the 5' RACE reads were re-called with MiXCR into one record per CDR3 protein. The table lists fewer than 200,000 distinct CDR3 sequences, around a sixth of them singletons. The receptor comes from a man aged 18 to 29 who had mild COVID-19 (a few samples of this study predate the infection). Cell type and time point are not known. What was sequenced was PBMCs or a T cell subset sorted from them (not recorded which). The V gene is TRBV5-1, the J gene TRBJ2-2; no clear D. The CDR3 reads CASSSDGNTGELFF. In nucleotides, the CDR3 is TGCGCCAGCAGCTCAGACGGTAACACCGGGGAGCTGTTTTTT.